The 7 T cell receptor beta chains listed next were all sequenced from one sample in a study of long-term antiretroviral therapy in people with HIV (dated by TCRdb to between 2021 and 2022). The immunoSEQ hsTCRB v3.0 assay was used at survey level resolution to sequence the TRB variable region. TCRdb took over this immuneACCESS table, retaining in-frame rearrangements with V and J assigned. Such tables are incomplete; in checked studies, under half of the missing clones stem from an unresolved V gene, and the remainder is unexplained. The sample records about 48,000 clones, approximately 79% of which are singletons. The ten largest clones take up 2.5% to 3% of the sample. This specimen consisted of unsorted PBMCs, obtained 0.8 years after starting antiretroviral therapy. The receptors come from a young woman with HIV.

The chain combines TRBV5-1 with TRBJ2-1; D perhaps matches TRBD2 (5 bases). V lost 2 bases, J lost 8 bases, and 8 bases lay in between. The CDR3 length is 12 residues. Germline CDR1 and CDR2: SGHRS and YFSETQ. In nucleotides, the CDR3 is TGCGCCAGCAGCTTCGTCGGGGATGAGCAGTTCTTC. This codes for CASSFVGDEQFF.

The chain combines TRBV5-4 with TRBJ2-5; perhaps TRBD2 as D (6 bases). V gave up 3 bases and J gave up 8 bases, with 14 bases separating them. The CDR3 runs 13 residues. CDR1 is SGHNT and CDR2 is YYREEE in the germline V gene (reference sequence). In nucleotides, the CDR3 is TGTGCCAGCAGCTCGGAGGGACGGCAAACCCAGTACTTC. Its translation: CASSSEGRQTQYF.

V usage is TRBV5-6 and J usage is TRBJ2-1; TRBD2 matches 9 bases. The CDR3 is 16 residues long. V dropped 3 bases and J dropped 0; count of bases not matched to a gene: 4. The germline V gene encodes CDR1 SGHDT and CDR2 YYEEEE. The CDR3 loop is CASSSSGTRSYNEQFF. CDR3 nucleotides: TGTGCCAGCAGCTCTAGCGGGACCCGCTCCTACAATGAGCAGTTCTTC.

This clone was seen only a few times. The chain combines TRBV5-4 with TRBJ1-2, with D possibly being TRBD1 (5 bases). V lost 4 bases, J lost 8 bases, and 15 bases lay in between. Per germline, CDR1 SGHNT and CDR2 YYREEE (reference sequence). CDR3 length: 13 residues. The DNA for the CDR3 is TGTGCCAGCAGCCCTTCGGGGGGTCAGGGCTACACCTTC. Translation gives CASSPSGGQGYTF.

The CDR3: CASPKDQNTGELFF. The CDR3 coding sequence is TGTGCCAGCCCTAAGGACCAGAACACCGGGGAGCTGTTTTTT. V is TRBV7-2 and J is TRBJ2-2; D not certain. The CDR3 runs to 14 residues. Trimming took off 8 bases at V and 1 base at J, with 11 bases between the two ends. CDR1 and CDR2 from the germline V gene are SGHTA and FQGNSA.

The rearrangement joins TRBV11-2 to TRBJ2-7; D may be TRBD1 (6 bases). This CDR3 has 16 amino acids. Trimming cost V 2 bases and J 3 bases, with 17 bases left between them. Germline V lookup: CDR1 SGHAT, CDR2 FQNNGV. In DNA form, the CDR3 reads TGTGCCAGCAGCTTAAGCAGGGTTCCCAGGGGCTACGAGCAGTACTTC. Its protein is CASSLSRVPRGYEQYF.

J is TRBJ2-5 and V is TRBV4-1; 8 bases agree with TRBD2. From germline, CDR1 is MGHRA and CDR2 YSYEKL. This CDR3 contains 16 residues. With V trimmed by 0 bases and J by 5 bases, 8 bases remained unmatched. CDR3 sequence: CASSQDTSGSYETQYF. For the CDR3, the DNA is TGCGCCAGCAGCCAAGATACGAGCGGGAGCTATGAGACCCAGTACTTC.